Below, 15 T cell receptor beta chains from the same sample are listed, as sequenced in a study of cytomegalovirus exposure and HLA in healthy donors. The primer mix had 60 Vbeta and 13 Jbeta primers. Method: immunoSEQ multiplex PCR; TCRdb's copy keeps in-frame clones and lacks some. The table includes about 34,000 clones, less than 75% detected once. The sequencing input was PBMCs. Every receptor here comes from a man between 35 and 55 years old in good health and CMV-seropositive.

The V gene is TRBV30, the J gene TRBJ1-4; no clear D. The CDR3 totals 15 residues. Germline V gene sequence: CDR1 GTSNPN, CDR2 SVGIG (reference sequence). Deletions cut 0 bases from V and 7 bases from J, with 15 bases between. In DNA, the CDR3 is TGTGCCTGGAGTGTGCAAGTCCGCCGCGGTGAAAAACTGTTTTTT. Translated: CAWSVQVRRGEKLFF.

V and J are TRBV6-1 and TRBJ2-2; 7 nucleotides agree with TRBD1. Germline CDR1 MNHNS, CDR2 SASEGT. This CDR3 has 15 amino acids. The J segment lost 5 bases and the V segment lost 8 bases, leaving 11 bases of the junction unmatched. CDR3 in amino acids: CASYGRQGKTGELFF. The CDR3 DNA reads as TGTGCCAGCTATGGGAGACAGGGAAAAACCGGGGAGCTGTTTTTT.

This clone turned up a few times. The genes are TRBV7-2 and TRBJ2-3; 8 bases are a match to TRBD2. Germline V gives CDR1 SGHTA, CDR2 FQGNSA. With 5 bases clipped from V and 1 base from J, the junction kept 8 bases outside the gene matches. The CDR3 extends over 16 amino acids. In DNA, the CDR3 is TGTGCCAGCAGCCCTCCCAACGGGGGGGGCACAGATACGCAGTATTTT. The encoded protein is CASSPPNGGGTDTQYF.

This clone appeared a single time. V is TRBV19 and J is TRBJ1-4, with 10 bases identical to TRBD1. Unmatched junction bases numbered 17, after V lost 11 bases and J lost 8 bases. Per the germline V gene, CDR1 is LNHDA and CDR2 is SQIVND (reference sequence). CDR3 size: 16 residues. CDR3 sequence reads: CAGKDRGGGRCEKLFF. Here the CDR3 DNA reads TGTGCCGGTAAGGACAGGGGGGGAGGAAGATGCGAAAAACTGTTTTTT. The entire variable domain, with the rest obtained from reference TRBV19 and TRBJ1-4, is as follows: DGGITQSPKYLFRKEGQNVTLSCEQNLNHDAMYWYRQDPGQGLRLIYYSQIVNDFQKGDIAEGYSVSREKKESFPLTVTSAQKNPTAFYLCAGKDRGGGRCEKLFFGSGTQLSVL.

This clone was picked up a small number of times. V usage is TRBV5-1 and J usage is TRBJ1-4; 7 positions match TRBD1. Looked up from germline, CDR1 is SGHRS and CDR2 is YFSETQ. The trim removed 4 bases at V and 0 bases at J, leaving 6 bases unmatched. This CDR3 contains 16 residues. CDR3 DNA sequence: TGCGCCAGCAGCCCCACAGGGGCTGCAACTAATGAAAAACTGTTTTTT. Translated, it gives CASSPTGAATNEKLFF.

The chain couples TRBV25-1 to TRBJ2-5; tentative D call: TRBD2 (5 bases). The CDR3 extends over 13 amino acids. V lost 8 bases and J 3 bases, leaving 13 bases between the germline ends. Germline loops: CDR1 MGHDK, CDR2 SYGVNS. The CDR3 nucleotides read TGTGCCAGCGGGATGTGGGAGAAAGAGACCCAGTACTTC. Translation: CASGMWEKETQYF.

The chain recombines TRBV19 with TRBJ1-1; 7 bases agree with TRBD1. The CDR3 covers 13 residues. The ends lost 5 bases at V and 11 bases at J; junction bases unmatched: 11. Germline CDR1 and CDR2: LNHDA and SQIVND (reference sequence). The CDR3 nucleotides read TGTGCCAGTAGTTTCCTAAGACAGGGATGGGCTTTCTTT. Protein sequence: CASSFLRQGWAFF.

The chain uses TRBV7-3 and TRBJ1-1; 8 nucleotides line up with TRBD1. The CDR3 has 13 amino acids. Trimming cost V 5 bases and J 4 bases; bases outside gene matches: 3. The germline gives CDR1 SGHTA, CDR2 FQGTGA. The CDR3 region has the DNA TGTGCCAGCAGCAAAGACAGGGGCACTGAAGCTTTCTTT. This gives the protein CASSKDRGTEAFF.

As regards this clone: The sample has other DNA sequences that encode this CDR3 too. This chain joins TRBV6-5 and TRBJ1-6, with a possible D match to TRBD1 (6 bases). This CDR3 comprises 14 residues. V gave up 5 bases and J gave up 10 bases, with 15 bases separating them. Germline lookup yields CDR1 MNHEY and CDR2 SVGAGI. Written as DNA, the CDR3 is TGTGCCAGCAGTCAGGCGGGGGCAGGATCACCCCTCCACTTT. Translated: CASSQAGAGSPLHF.

The CDR3 loop reads CASSLGRISYEQYF. CDR3 coding DNA: TGTGCCAGCAGCTTAGGGCGGATCTCCTACGAGCAGTACTTC. The chain carries TRBV7-9 and TRBJ2-7; D is unresolved. The germline gives CDR1 SEHNR, CDR2 FQNEAQ (reference sequence). V was clipped by 1 base and J by 0 bases, with 7 bases between them. The CDR3 runs to 14 residues.

The chain combines TRBV27 with TRBJ2-7; possibly TRBD1 for D (6 bases). The CDR3 covers 14 residues. CDR1 MNHEY and CDR2 SMNVEV come from the germline V gene (reference sequence). Between the trimmed V and J ends, which lost 2 bases and 5 bases, there was a span of 13 bases. CDR3 coding DNA: TGTGCCAGCAGTTTACTAACCCAGGGGAACGAGCAGTACTTC. This translates into CASSLLTQGNEQYF.

CDR3 loop: CASGAPTRGNTEAFF. Here the CDR3 DNA reads TGCGCCAGCGGCGCTCCAACCAGGGGAAACACTGAAGCTTTCTTT. The chain is built from TRBV4-1 and TRBJ1-1; maybe TRBD1 (6 bases). The CDR3 contains 15 residues. CDR1 and CDR2 from the germline V gene are MGHRA and YSYEKL. The ends were cut back, 8 bases at V and 2 bases at J, with 18 bases in the middle.

This clone occurred once. DNA for the CDR3: TGTGCCAGCAGCTTAGTCCCAGACTCCCGGGAGACCCAGTACTTC. Its translation is CASSLVPDSRETQYF. The J gene is TRBJ2-5, the V gene TRBV7-2; D not resolved. The CDR3 runs to 15 residues. Germline CDR1 is SGHTA and CDR2 is FQGNSA. The V gene lost 1 base and the J gene lost 5 bases, with 14 bases spanning the gap.

CDR3 sequence reads: CASSTAGQSYNEQFF. In DNA form, the CDR3 reads TGTGCCAGTAGTACCGCGGGACAGTCCTACAATGAGCAGTTCTTC. The genes are TRBV19 and TRBJ2-1, with D perhaps matching TRBD1 (7 bases). Trimming stripped 4 bases from V and 1 base from J, with 11 bases between. The germline V gene has CDR1 LNHDA and CDR2 SQIVND (reference sequence). The CDR3 totals 15 residues.

The chain has TRBV7-6 and TRBJ2-5; possibly TRBD2 for D (7 bases). CDR1 and CDR2 from the germline V gene are SGHVS and FNYEAQ. CDR3 length: 14 residues. The V gene lost 5 bases and the J gene lost 3 bases, with 13 bases spanning the gap. CDR3 amino acids: CASSIRGGEETQYF. CDR3 nucleotide sequence: TGTGCCAGCAGCATTAGGGGGGGGGAAGAGACCCAGTACTTC.